Each of the 26 T cell receptor beta chains below was sequenced from the same sample in a study of blood T cell repertoires in COVID-19. Sequencing used immunoSEQ multiplex PCR; TCRdb keeps in-frame clones, though not all of them. The table records about 130,000 clones, roughly 87% of them present only once. Source material: PBMCs or T cells enriched from blood (not recorded which). The source is a man younger than 45 who had recovered from COVID-19.

This clone appeared a few times. The chain has TRBV3-1 (or the pseudogene TRBV3-2) and TRBJ1-6; unclear D gene. V was cut by 4 bases and J by 4 bases, with 5 bases left in between. Looked up from germline, CDR1 is LGHDT and CDR2 is YNNKEL (reference sequence). CDR3 size: 13 residues. CDR3 loop: CASSREYNSPLHF. CDR3 bases: TGTGCCAGCAGCCGGGAGTATAATTCACCCCTCCACTTT.

The V call is TRBV10-3, the J call TRBJ2-1; D unclear. Germline-derived CDR1 and CDR2 are ENHRY and SYGVKD. The CDR3 length is 14 residues. Between the trimmed V and J ends, which lost 0 bases and 9 bases, there was a span of 12 bases. CDR3 sequence reads: CAISESTQRSEQFF. The CDR3 DNA reads TGTGCCATCAGTGAGTCGACTCAACGGAGTGAGCAGTTCTTC.

This clone was counted a few times. The chain joins TRBV5-1 to TRBJ1-2; 10 bases are a match to TRBD1. V was clipped by 4 bases and J by 0 bases; unmatched bases: 6. This CDR3 contains 16 residues. CDR1 is SGHRS, CDR2 YFSETQ, per germline. CDR3 protein: CASSPGQGRSNYGYTF. The DNA of the CDR3 is TGCGCCAGCAGCCCGGGACAGGGGCGCTCTAACTATGGCTACACCTTC.

This clone was counted once. The V and J genes are TRBV7-8 and TRBJ2-2; no firm D call. V gave up 5 bases and J gave up 0 bases, with 13 bases separating them. This CDR3 has 16 residues. Germline lookup yields CDR1 SGHVS and CDR2 FQNEAQ. CDR3 amino acids: CASSGFERSNTGELFF. CDR3 bases: TGTGCCAGCAGCGGCTTCGAGCGCTCGAACACCGGGGAGCTGTTTTTT.

This clone was picked up a small number of times. The chain has TRBV4-1 and TRBJ2-2; D may be TRBD1 (6 bases). From germline, CDR1 is MGHRA and CDR2 YSYEKL. Trimming removed 0 bases at V and 0 bases at J, with 14 bases between. The CDR3 loop spans 18 amino acids. The DNA of the CDR3 is TGCGCCAGCAGCCAAGAGGGGGCATCTCTTACGAACACCGGGGAGCTGTTTTTT. It yields the protein CASSQEGASLTNTGELFF.

V and J are TRBV5-4 and TRBJ2-5; tentative D call: TRBD1 (6 bases). The V gene lost 4 bases and the J gene lost 5 bases, with 12 bases spanning the gap. The CDR3 extends over 13 amino acids. Germline V gives CDR1 SGHNT, CDR2 YYREEE (reference sequence). The CDR3 sequence: CASSVDRRETQYF. The CDR3 nucleotides read TGTGCCAGCAGCGTCGACAGGCGGGAGACCCAGTACTTC.

J is TRBJ2-7 and V is TRBV27, with TRBD2 matching over 8 bases. Trimming cost V 2 bases and J 0 bases; bases outside gene matches: 9. CDR3 length: 17 residues. The germline CDR1 and CDR2 sequences are MNHEY and SMNVEV (reference sequence). CDR3: CASSLKMPSGFSYEQYF. The DNA for the CDR3 is TGTGCCAGCAGTTTAAAAATGCCTAGCGGGTTCTCCTACGAGCAGTACTTC.

The chain has TRBV12-5 and TRBJ1-1; weak D call: TRBD1 (5 bases). The V gene lost 0 bases and the J gene lost 3 bases, with 11 bases spanning the gap. The length of the CDR3 is 15 residues. Germline loops: CDR1 LGHNT, CDR2 FRNRAP. In nucleotides, the CDR3 is TGTGCTAGTGGTTTGGTAAGGGGCGGGGACACTGAAGCTTTCTTT. Residues: CASGLVRGGDTEAFF.

This clone was seen more than once but under ten times. The rearrangement joins TRBV25-1 to TRBJ1-4; 8 nucleotides agree with TRBD1. This CDR3 contains 15 residues. V gave up 6 bases and J gave up 7 bases; unmatched junction bases: 10. Looked up from germline, CDR1 is MGHDK and CDR2 is SYGVNS. The CDR3 region has the DNA TGTGCCAGCAGAAAAAGGCCAGGGGGCCGTGAAAAACTGTTTTTT. Amino acid sequence: CASRKRPGGREKLFF.

This clone was found once. The CDR3 bases are TGTGCCAGCAGTGCCAACCTAGCGCGGACAGATACGCAGTATTTT. Translation: CASSANLARTDTQYF. The chain recombines TRBV28 with TRBJ2-3; D perhaps matches TRBD2 (6 bases). CDR3 length equals 15 residues. Trimming removed 5 bases at V and 3 bases at J, with 15 bases between. Germline loops: CDR1 MDHEN, CDR2 SYDVKM.

This clone was detected once. The chain combines TRBV6-1 with TRBJ1-3, with a possible D match to TRBD1 (5 bases). The germline V and J ends were trimmed by 1 base and 0 bases, with 13 bases remaining between them. The CDR3 extends over 17 amino acids. Germline CDR1 is MNHNS and CDR2 is SASEGT. CDR3 DNA sequence: TGTGCCAGCAGTGAAGGACCGGCGGGGGGCTCTGGAAACACCATATATTTT. Its protein product is CASSEGPAGGSGNTIYF.

The chain joins TRBV7-2 to TRBJ2-3; D not certain. CDR1 SGHTA and CDR2 FQGNSA come from the germline V gene. The V and J ends lost 5 bases and 5 bases respectively, with 8 bases between them. This CDR3 contains 12 residues. The CDR3 DNA reads as TGTGCCAGCAGCCCCTTCGGAGATACGCAGTATTTT. Translating gives CASSPFGDTQYF.

The V and J genes are TRBV5-8 and TRBJ2-5; D is perhaps TRBD2 (5 bases). From germline, CDR1 is SGHTS and CDR2 YDEGEE. CDR3 length: 16 residues. Trimming removed 3 bases from V and 2 bases from J, with 17 bases in between. In DNA, the CDR3 is TGTGCCAGCAGCTCCTCCCGGGTCTCGGGGCAAGAGACCCAGTACTTC. It is translated as CASSSSRVSGQETQYF. The full variable domain, completed using reference TRBV5-8 and TRBJ2-5, is EAGVTQSPTHLIKTRGQQATLRCSPISGHTSVYWYQQALGLGLQFLLWYDEGEERNRGNFPPRFSGRQFPNYSSELNVNALELEDSALYLCASSSSRVSGQETQYFGPGTRLLVL.

V is TRBV19 and J is TRBJ1-5, with TRBD1 identical over 9 bases. The CDR3 spans 15 residues. Germline V gene data show CDR1 as LNHDA and CDR2 as SQIVND (reference sequence). V was clipped by 1 base and J by 6 bases; unmatched bases: 4. The CDR3 protein is CASSIGGQGSQPQHF. The DNA for the CDR3 is TGTGCCAGTAGTATAGGGGGACAGGGAAGTCAGCCCCAGCATTTT.

This clone showed up just a few times. The chain carries TRBV19 and TRBJ2-3, with D perhaps TRBD2 (7 bases). This CDR3 contains 14 residues. From germline, CDR1 is LNHDA and CDR2 SQIVND (reference sequence). The CDR3 here is CATCVGGLTDTQYF. Written as DNA, the CDR3 is TGTGCAACGTGTGTCGGGGGGCTCACAGATACGCAGTATTTT.

The chain combines TRBV6-1 with TRBJ2-5; 10 positions match TRBD1. The length of the CDR3 is 18 residues. Germline CDR1 reads MNHNS; CDR2 reads SASEGT. Germline trimming cut 4 bases from V and 4 bases from J; bases unmatched to any gene: 15. CDR3 amino acids: CASSALGDRGTWGETQYF. DNA for the CDR3: TGTGCCAGCAGTGCCCTCGGGGACAGGGGCACCTGGGGAGAGACCCAGTACTTC.

The chain carries TRBV18 and TRBJ2-1, with D hard to call. The germline V gene encodes CDR1 KGHSH and CDR2 LQKENI. The V end was cut by 5 bases, the J end by 8 bases, with 13 bases between. This CDR3 spans 13 amino acids. CDR3 DNA sequence: TGTGCCAGCTCAGACCCCAGGCCCGATGAGCAGTTCTTC. This translates into CASSDPRPDEQFF.

The chain employs TRBV7-8 and TRBJ2-3; no reliable D call. Trimming cost V 5 bases and J 6 bases, with 12 bases left between them. The CDR3 runs to 13 residues. Germline V lookup: CDR1 SGHVS, CDR2 FQNEAQ. CDR3 coding DNA: TGTGCCAGCAGCCCGATGGGCCTGGATACGCAGTATTTT. It codes for CASSPMGLDTQYF.

V and J are TRBV2 and TRBJ2-2; 8 bases map to TRBD1. Germline CDR1 is SNHLY and CDR2 is FYNNEI. With V trimmed by 5 bases and J by 5 bases, 4 bases remained unmatched. This CDR3 is 14 amino acids long. Written as DNA, the CDR3 is TGTGCCAGCAGTACTACAGGGGGTACCGGGGAGCTGTTTTTT. The encoded protein is CASSTTGGTGELFF.

The V and J genes are TRBV5-1 and TRBJ1-1, with a weak D call TRBD1 (6 bases). There are 15 residues in the CDR3. Per the germline V gene, CDR1 is SGHRS and CDR2 is YFSETQ. Trimming took 2 bases from V and 1 from J, leaving 12 bases between them. CDR3 nucleotide sequence: TGCGCCAGCAGCTTCGCAACGACAGGGAACACTGAAGCTTTCTTT. Amino acids: CASSFATTGNTEAFF.

The CDR3 sequence is CASSQTLGQGEAFF. The CDR3 DNA is TGTGCCAGCAGCCAAACCCTGGGACAGGGGGAAGCTTTCTTT. The chain couples TRBV3-1 (or the pseudogene TRBV3-2) to TRBJ1-1; 10 bases are shared with TRBD1. The CDR3 has 14 residues. In germline, CDR1 is LGHDT, CDR2 YNNKEL (reference sequence). V lost 2 bases and J lost 8; bases outside the gene matches: 5.

V is TRBV15 and J is TRBJ1-2, with TRBD1 matching 7 bases. Per the germline V gene, CDR1 is LNHNV and CDR2 is YYDKDF (reference sequence). V shed 3 bases and J 4 bases; nucleotides not matched to a gene: 5. The CDR3 contains 14 residues. The CDR3 bases are TGTGCCACCAGCAGCGCCGGGACAGCCTATGGCTACACCTTC. Encoded protein: CATSSAGTAYGYTF.

The chain joins TRBV6-5 to TRBJ1-2, with 8 bases fitting TRBD1. Germline V gene data show CDR1 as MNHEY and CDR2 as SVGAGI. The length of the CDR3 is 14 residues. Unmatched junction bases numbered 11, after V lost 7 bases and J lost 7 bases. The CDR3 reads CASTPRGQVGGYTF. CDR3 nucleotides: TGTGCCAGCACCCCCAGGGGGCAAGTAGGTGGCTACACCTTC.

V is TRBV6-5 and J is TRBJ1-1, with D uncertain. There are 13 residues in the CDR3. The V and J ends lost 0 bases and 2 bases respectively, with 4 bases between them. The V gene's germline CDR1 is MNHEY and CDR2 SVGAGI. This CDR3 reads CASSYSANTEAFF. For the CDR3, the DNA is TGTGCCAGCAGTTACTCGGCCAACACTGAAGCTTTCTTT.

The table lists this clone with a few counts. This chain joins TRBV18 and TRBJ2-7, with 9 bases that match TRBD2. CDR3 size: 14 residues. The germline CDR1 and CDR2 sequences are KGHSH and LQKENI. The trim removed 3 bases at V and 5 bases at J, leaving 5 bases unmatched. For the CDR3, the DNA is TGTGCCAGCTCACCGGGACTAGCTCCCAACGAGCAGTACTTC. Translated: CASSPGLAPNEQYF.

The rearrangement joins TRBV19 to TRBJ2-2; 10 bases are a match to TRBD2. Germline CDR1 is LNHDA and CDR2 is SQIVND (reference sequence). The CDR3 length is 14 residues. The trim removed 4 bases at V and 6 bases at J, leaving 2 bases unmatched. DNA for the CDR3: TGTGCCAGTAGTAGCCTAGCGGGGGCCGGGGAGCTGTTTTTT. This gives the protein CASSSLAGAGELFF.